The clone carrying this TCR beta chain was counted many times. Its antigen is unknown. Distinct nucleotide sequences in the sample also encode this CDR3. This CDR3 spans 14 amino acids. V trimming: 6 bases; J trimming: 5 bases; junction bases outside the gene matches: 7. Germline V CDR1 and CDR2: DFQATT, SNEGSKA (reference sequence). The data stem from a study of metastatic and nonmetastatic thyroid tumors. At the level of the study: Comparison of repertoires was carried out across blood and tumor or nodule tissue from malignant and benign thyroid patients. Study outcomes and limitations: Reportedly, malignant thyroid tumors had significantly higher TCR beta diversity than benign nodules, in blood and tumor.

Original data processing: For papillary thyroid cancer, a distant-metastasis classifier was constructed from CDR3 differences observed across clinicopathological groups. Using MiXCR, TCRdb reanalyzed the PCR reads. These V and J calls derive from TCRdb rather than the authors' analysis. The data hold tens of thousands of clones, with approximately 14% observed a single time. Thyroid surgery had not been preceded by any treatment in any patient. The sample was blood. The TCR sequence derives from a male donor with papillary thyroid cancer or a benign thyroid nodule (not recorded which). Some clones in this sample may be carry-over from other donors' samples. The gene calls are TRBV20-1 and TRBJ2-7; 13 nucleotides match TRBD2. The CDR3 reads CSASLAGGPHEQYF. CDR3 in DNA: TGCAGTGCGTCACTAGCGGGAGGGCCCCACGAGCAGTACTTC.